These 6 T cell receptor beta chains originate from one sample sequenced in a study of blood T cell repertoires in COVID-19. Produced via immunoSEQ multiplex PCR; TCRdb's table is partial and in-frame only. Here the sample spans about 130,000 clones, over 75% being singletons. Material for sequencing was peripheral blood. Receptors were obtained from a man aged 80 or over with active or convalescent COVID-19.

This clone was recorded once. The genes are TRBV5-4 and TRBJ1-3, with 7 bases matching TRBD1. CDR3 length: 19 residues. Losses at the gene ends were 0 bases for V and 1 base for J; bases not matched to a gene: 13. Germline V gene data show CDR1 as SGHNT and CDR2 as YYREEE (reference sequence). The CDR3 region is CASSLGTGPYAFSGNTIYF. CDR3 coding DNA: TGTGCCAGCAGCTTGGGGACAGGTCCTTATGCGTTTTCTGGAAACACCATATATTTT.

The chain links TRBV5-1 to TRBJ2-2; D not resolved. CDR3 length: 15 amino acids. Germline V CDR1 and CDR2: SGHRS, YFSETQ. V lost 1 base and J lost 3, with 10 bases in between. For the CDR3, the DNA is TGCGCCAGCAGCTTGCTAGGTCCGGACACCGGGGAGCTGTTTTTT. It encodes CASSLLGPDTGELFF. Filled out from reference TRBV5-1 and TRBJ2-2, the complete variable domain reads KAGVTQTPRYLIKTRGQQVTLSCSPISGHRSVSWYQQTPGQGLQFLFEYFSETQRNKGNFPGRFSGRQFSNSRSEMNVSTLELGDSALYLCASSLLGPDTGELFFGEGSRLTVL.

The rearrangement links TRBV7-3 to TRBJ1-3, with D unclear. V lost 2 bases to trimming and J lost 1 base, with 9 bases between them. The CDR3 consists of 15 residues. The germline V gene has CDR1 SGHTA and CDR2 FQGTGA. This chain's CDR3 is CASSLEGRSGNTIYF. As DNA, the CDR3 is TGTGCCAGCAGCTTAGAGGGAAGATCTGGAAACACCATATATTTT.

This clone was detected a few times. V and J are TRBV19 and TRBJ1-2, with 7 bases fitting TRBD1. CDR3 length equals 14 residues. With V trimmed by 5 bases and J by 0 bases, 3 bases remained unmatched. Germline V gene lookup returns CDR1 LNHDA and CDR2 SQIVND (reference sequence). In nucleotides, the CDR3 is TGTGCCAGTAGTCTGACAGGGACTAACTATGGCTACACCTTC. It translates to CASSLTGTNYGYTF.

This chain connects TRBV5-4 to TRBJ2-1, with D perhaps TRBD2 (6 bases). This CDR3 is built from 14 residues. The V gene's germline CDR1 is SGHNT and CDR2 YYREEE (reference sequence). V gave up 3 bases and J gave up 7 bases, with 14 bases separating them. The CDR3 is CASSSGRIGNEQFF. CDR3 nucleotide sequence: TGTGCCAGCAGCTCAGGGAGGATTGGGAATGAGCAGTTCTTC.

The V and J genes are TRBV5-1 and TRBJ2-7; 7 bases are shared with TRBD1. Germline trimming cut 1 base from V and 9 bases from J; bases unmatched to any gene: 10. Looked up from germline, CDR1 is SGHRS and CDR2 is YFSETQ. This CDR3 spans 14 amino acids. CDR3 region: CASSLWDSSGGQYF. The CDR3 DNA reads TGCGCCAGCAGCTTGTGGGACAGTAGTGGCGGGCAGTACTTC.